A single sample is the source of the 14 T cell receptor beta chains below, sequenced in a study of T cell changes during pregnancy in multiple sclerosis. TCRdb's table, derived via immunoSEQ multiplex PCR, lists solely in-frame clones and lacks some. In the table there are nearly 110,000 clones, 75% to 95% of which are singletons. The material was peripheral blood, obtained before pregnancy. The receptors were sampled from a female donor with multiple sclerosis, enrolled in a pregnancy study.

This chain links TRBV30 with TRBJ1-2, with D tentatively TRBD1 (6 bases). The germline V gene encodes CDR1 GTSNPN and CDR2 SVGIG (reference sequence). This CDR3 contains 13 residues. The ends were cut back, 2 bases at V and 3 bases at J, with 10 bases in the middle. CDR3 amino acids: CAWSPDSDYGYTF. For the CDR3, the DNA is TGTGCCTGGAGTCCGGACAGTGACTATGGCTACACCTTC. The complete variable domain, with remaining parts taken from reference TRBV30 and TRBJ1-2, reads SQTIHQWPATLVQPVGSPLSLECTVEGTSNPNLYWYRQAAGRGLQLLFYSVGIGQISSEVPQNLSASRPQDRQFILSSKKLLLSDSGFYLCAWSPDSDYGYTFGSGTRLTVV.

The chain is built from TRBV4-1 and TRBJ2-1; no clear D gene. CDR1 is MGHRA and CDR2 is YSYEKL in the germline V gene. V lost 0 bases and J lost 8, with 8 bases in between. CDR3 length: 13 amino acids. CDR3 loop: CASSQDRSYEQFF. The CDR3 region has the DNA TGCGCCAGCAGCCAAGATCGGAGTTATGAGCAGTTCTTC.

With respect to this clone: The junction and the germline gene differ at one end; a read error may be behind it. The chain links TRBV11-1 to TRBJ1-2; D is ambiguous. The CDR3 is 13 amino acids. CDR1 is SGHAT and CDR2 is FQDESV in the germline V gene (reference sequence). The CDR3 protein is CASSPTSDYGYTF. CDR3 nucleotide sequence: TGTGCCAGCAGCCCCACTTCCGACTACGGCTACACCTTC.

This chain links TRBV6-5 with TRBJ1-4, with TRBD1 matching 8 bases. Germline V gives CDR1 MNHEY, CDR2 SVGAGI. The length of the CDR3 is 15 residues. V gave up 6 bases and J gave up 8 bases; unmatched junction bases: 11. As DNA, the CDR3 is TGTGCCAGCAGGGGAGAACAGGGGGTGGGGGAAAAACTGTTTTTT. Its translation: CASRGEQGVGEKLFF.

The chain uses TRBV18 and TRBJ1-4, with 8 bases lining up with TRBD1. This CDR3 comprises 14 residues. Trimming removed 5 bases from V and 3 bases from J; junction bases left unmatched: 2. Germline CDR1 reads KGHSH; CDR2 reads LQKENI. This CDR3 reads CASSSQGANEKLFF. CDR3 coding DNA: TGTGCCAGCTCATCACAGGGGGCTAATGAAAAACTGTTTTTT.

This rearrangement joins TRBV7-6 to TRBJ2-5; tentatively, D is TRBD1 (5 bases). Trimming removed 4 bases from V and 2 bases from J, with 11 bases in between. The CDR3 sequence is 14 residues long. Germline CDR1 SGHVS, CDR2 FNYEAQ. Here the CDR3 DNA reads TGTGCCAGCAGCTCGACAGATTTACAAGAGACCCAGTACTTC. It encodes CASSSTDLQETQYF.

This clone was counted once. This chain connects TRBV14 to TRBJ2-7, with 10 bases that match TRBD1. Germline CDR1 and CDR2: SGHDN and FVKESK. CDR3 length: 16 amino acids. V lost 4 bases and J lost 4; bases outside the gene matches: 10. The CDR3 is CASSPSVTGGSYEQYF. In DNA, the CDR3 is TGTGCCAGCAGCCCATCCGTGACAGGGGGCTCATACGAGCAGTACTTC.

The CDR3 protein is CASSPYQETQYF. CDR3 DNA sequence: TGCGCCAGCAGCCCCTACCAAGAGACCCAGTACTTC. The chain couples TRBV5-1 to TRBJ2-5; D is unresolved. Trimming stripped 4 bases from V and 0 bases from J, with 4 bases between. The length of the CDR3 is 12 residues. CDR1 and CDR2 from the germline V gene are SGHRS and YFSETQ.

This clone is a singleton in its sample. The V gene is TRBV7-3, the J gene TRBJ2-3; the D gene is possibly TRBD2 (5 bases). Between the trimmed V and J ends, which lost 6 bases and 4 bases, there was a span of 14 bases. CDR1 and CDR2 from the germline V gene are SGHTA and FQGTGA. This CDR3 comprises 14 residues. Written as DNA, the CDR3 is TGTGCCAGCAGGGAGGCCGGACCCCCAGATACGCAGTATTTT. This encodes CASREAGPPDTQYF.

V usage is TRBV6-5 and J usage is TRBJ2-2; D is undetermined. Germline V gene sequence: CDR1 MNHEY, CDR2 SVGAGI. Trimming shortened V by 6 bases and J by 0 bases, and 5 bases separated the two germline ends. The CDR3 has 13 amino acids. In DNA form, the CDR3 reads TGTGCCAGCAGGTCGTCGAACACCGGGGAGCTGTTTTTT. It encodes CASRSSNTGELFF.

The chain joins TRBV2 to TRBJ2-3; 7 nucleotides line up with TRBD1. This CDR3 is built from 14 residues. Germline lookup yields CDR1 SNHLY and CDR2 FYNNEI. After removal of 6 bases from V and 0 bases from J, the junction contained 3 bases not matched to a gene. The CDR3, as DNA: TGTGCCAGCAGCAACAGGGGCAGCACAGATACGCAGTATTTT. It encodes CASSNRGSTDTQYF.

The rearrangement joins TRBV30 to TRBJ1-2; D may be TRBD1 (6 bases). The germline V gene has CDR1 GTSNPN and CDR2 SVGIG (reference sequence). The CDR3 is 14 amino acids. Between the trimmed V and J ends, which lost 6 bases and 3 bases, there was a span of 17 bases. The CDR3 protein is CACRGDTRDYGYTF. CDR3 in DNA: TGTGCCTGCCGGGGGGACACGAGGGACTATGGCTACACCTTC.

CDR3 loop: CAWREQVYGYTF. The CDR3 DNA reads TGTGCCTGGAGAGAACAGGTCTATGGCTACACCTTC. The chain employs TRBV30 and TRBJ1-2; tentatively, D is TRBD1 (5 bases). The CDR3 has 12 amino acids. Germline lookup yields CDR1 GTSNPN and CDR2 SVGIG (reference sequence). Trimming removed 3 bases at V and 4 bases at J, with 9 bases between. Full variable domain (remainder filled in from reference TRBV30 and TRBJ1-2): SQTIHQWPATLVQPVGSPLSLECTVEGTSNPNLYWYRQAAGRGLQLLFYSVGIGQISSEVPQNLSASRPQDRQFILSSKKLLLSDSGFYLCAWREQVYGYTFGSGTRLTVV.

The V gene is TRBV18, the J gene TRBJ2-7; TRBD1 aligns across 12 bases. CDR3 length: 16 amino acids. J gave up 4 bases and V 1 base, and 5 bases lay outside the gene matches. The germline CDR1 and CDR2 sequences are KGHSH and LQKENI. Here the CDR3 reads CASSPRGTGGIYEQYF. CDR3 DNA sequence: TGTGCCAGCTCACCACGCGGGACAGGGGGCATATACGAGCAGTACTTC.